The rows below give T cell receptor beta chains drawn from one sample of a study of shared T cell receptors in the human thymus. The method was immunoSEQ multiplex PCR; TCRdb's version includes in-frame clones alone and lacks a portion of them. The sample includes a few hundred thousand clones, just under 95% of them seen just once. Source material: thymocytes. The receptor source for this set is a human donor. CDR3s include the opening cysteine and the closing phenylalanine or tryptophan. A D gene is named only where the DNA matches it firmly. Only part of the rows carry a size: once, few, many, or a class if the clone is expanded.

J gene: TRBJ2-1; V gene: TRBV4-2; D gene: TRBD2; clone size: NA; CDR3 DNA: TGTGCCAGCAGCCCTCGCTTAGCGGGAGAGGTCTACAATGAGCAGTTCTTC; CDR3 protein: CASSPRLAGEVYNEQFF
J gene: TRBJ2-3; V gene: TRBV5-1; D gene: NA; clone size: NA; CDR3 DNA: TGCGCCAGCAGCTTGGGGAGGGGGTCCACAGATACGCAGTATTTT; CDR3 protein: CASSLGRGSTDTQYF
J gene: TRBJ2-5; V gene: TRBV28; D gene: TRBD2; clone size: NA; CDR3 DNA: TGTGCCAGCAGTCCCCCCCCTAGCGGGAGTCGGGAGACCCAGTACTTC; CDR3 protein: CASSPPPSGSRETQYF
J gene: TRBJ2-1; V gene: TRBV6-1; D gene: NA; clone size: NA; CDR3 DNA: TGTGCCAGCAGTGGAGGATCCCATCGTAATGAGCAGTTCTTC; CDR3 protein: CASSGGSHRNEQFF
J gene: TRBJ1-5; V gene: TRBV4-1; D gene: TRBD1; clone size: NA; CDR3 DNA: TGCGCCAGCAGCCAAGATCGGGTGGAGACAGGGTGGCGCAATCAGCCCCAGCATTTT; CDR3 protein: CASSQDRVETGWRNQPQHF
J gene: TRBJ2-1; V gene: TRBV6-1; D gene: TRBD2; clone size: NA; CDR3 DNA: TGTGCCAGCCTCCGGGAGGGGTCCTTGACCCATGAGCAGTTCTTC; CDR3 protein: CASLREGSLTHEQFF
J gene: TRBJ2-5; V gene: TRBV25-1; D gene: NA; clone size: few; CDR3 DNA: TGTGCCAGCAGGGCGGGACAGACAAAGGAAGAGACCCAGTACTTC; CDR3 protein: CASRAGQTKEETQYF
J gene: TRBJ2-6; V gene: TRBV7-2; D gene: TRBD1; clone size: NA; CDR3 DNA: TGTGCCAGCAGCCCGGACAGGGGGCAGTCTGGGGCCAACGTCCTGACTTTC; CDR3 protein: CASSPDRGQSGANVLTF
J gene: TRBJ2-3; V gene: TRBV11-2; D gene: TRBD2; clone size: NA; CDR3 DNA: TGTGCCAGCAGCTTAACGGGTCGGCTAGCGGGAGGAAAGACAGATACGCAGTATTTT; CDR3 protein: CASSLTGRLAGGKTDTQYF
J gene: TRBJ2-7; V gene: TRBV10-1; D gene: NA; clone size: NA; CDR3 DNA: TGCGCCAGCAGTGAGTCGAACGGGCCTTCCTCCTACGAGCAGTACTTC; CDR3 protein: CASSESNGPSSYEQYF
J gene: TRBJ1-2; V gene: TRBV4-3; D gene: NA; clone size: once; CDR3 DNA: TGCGCCAGCAGCCATCAGTCGGTACGGGGCTACACCTTC; CDR3 protein: CASSHQSVRGYTF
J gene: TRBJ2-6; V gene: TRBV18; D gene: NA; clone size: NA; CDR3 DNA: TGTGCCAGCTCACCCGCCTCCTCTGGGGCCAACGTCCTGACTTTC; CDR3 protein: CASSPASSGANVLTF
J gene: TRBJ1-1; V gene: TRBV7-2; D gene: TRBD1; clone size: NA; CDR3 DNA: TGTGCCAGCAGCAGACAGGGTTTCGGGCCCCCGTATGGGGACACTGAAGCTTTCTTT; CDR3 protein: CASSRQGFGPPYGDTEAFF
J gene: TRBJ2-3; V gene: TRBV11-2; D gene: NA; clone size: NA; CDR3 DNA: TGTGCCAGCAGCCCAGAGTATTCTAGCACAGATACGCAGTATTTT; CDR3 protein: CASSPEYSSTDTQYF
J gene: TRBJ1-3; V gene: TRBV11-2; D gene: TRBD1; clone size: NA; CDR3 DNA: TGTGCCAGCAAGGATGGGACAGAAACTAACTTGTCTGGAAACACCATATATTTT; CDR3 protein: CASKDGTETNLSGNTIYF
J gene: TRBJ2-7; V gene: TRBV5-6; D gene: TRBD2; clone size: NA; CDR3 DNA: TGTGCCAGCAGCTCGCAACCGGGACGGCTAGCGGGAGACCTCCACGAGCAGTACTTC; CDR3 protein: CASSSQPGRLAGDLHEQYF
J gene: TRBJ2-3; V gene: TRBV10-3; D gene: TRBD2; clone size: NA; CDR3 DNA: TGTGCCATCACCACGGGGCTAGCGGTACGGAATACGCAGTATTTT; CDR3 protein: CAITTGLAVRNTQYF
J gene: TRBJ2-5; V gene: TRBV29-1; D gene: NA; clone size: NA; CDR3 DNA: TGCAGCGTTGATTCACCTTTGGAGACCCAGTACTTC; CDR3 protein: CSVDSPLETQYF
J gene: TRBJ2-7; V gene: TRBV27; D gene: NA; clone size: NA; CDR3 DNA: TGTGCCAGCGAGGACGGTACCTACGAGCAGTACTTC; CDR3 protein: CASEDGTYEQYF
J gene: TRBJ2-2; V gene: TRBV28; D gene: NA; clone size: NA; CDR3 DNA: TGTGCCAGCAGTCCGAAGAAAACAACCGGGACAAACGCGAACACCGGGGAGCTGTTTTTT; CDR3 protein: CASSPKKTTGTNANTGELFF
J gene: TRBJ1-2; V gene: TRBV30; D gene: NA; clone size: NA; CDR3 DNA: TGTGCCTGGAGGGGGCAGGAGGTTGGTGGCTACACCTTC; CDR3 protein: CAWRGQEVGGYTF
J gene: TRBJ2-7; V gene: TRBV5-4; D gene: NA; clone size: NA; CDR3 DNA: TGTGCCAGCAGCTCGCCCCGACTGGACTCCTACGAGCAGTACTTC; CDR3 protein: CASSSPRLDSYEQYF
J gene: TRBJ2-2; V gene: TRBV10-2; D gene: NA; clone size: NA; CDR3 DNA: TGCGCCAGCATGGGCGGCGCGAACACCGGGGAGCTGTTTTTT; CDR3 protein: CASMGGANTGELFF
J gene: TRBJ2-7; V gene: TRBV29-1; D gene: TRBD1; clone size: NA; CDR3 DNA: TGCAGCGCAACCGGGACAGACTCCTACGAGCAGTACTTC; CDR3 protein: CSATGTDSYEQYF
J gene: TRBJ2-7; V gene: TRBV7-8; D gene: TRBD2; clone size: NA; CDR3 DNA: TGTGCCAGCAGCAAACCGGGACTAGATGATTGCGAGCAGTACTTC; CDR3 protein: CASSKPGLDDCEQYF
J gene: TRBJ2-1; V gene: TRBV14; D gene: NA; clone size: NA; CDR3 DNA: TGTGCCAGCAGCCAAGATCTCTGGAATGAGCAGTTCTTC; CDR3 protein: CASSQDLWNEQFF
J gene: TRBJ2-5; V gene: TRBV30; D gene: TRBD1; clone size: NA; CDR3 DNA: TGTGCCTGGAGTAGGATCCCGGGACAGAAAGGACAAGAGACCCAGTACTTC; CDR3 protein: CAWSRIPGQKGQETQYF
J gene: TRBJ2-4; V gene: TRBV28; D gene: NA; clone size: NA; CDR3 DNA: TGTGCCAGCAGCCAAAGGGACGGGGCCAAAAACATTCAGTACTTC; CDR3 protein: CASSQRDGAKNIQYF
J gene: TRBJ2-7; V gene: TRBV6-1; D gene: TRBD1; clone size: NA; CDR3 DNA: TGTGCCAGTACCAGGACAGGACCCTCCTACGAGCAGTACTTC; CDR3 protein: CASTRTGPSYEQYF
J gene: TRBJ2-3; V gene: TRBV9; D gene: TRBD2; clone size: NA; CDR3 DNA: TGTGCCAGCAGCGCCGGACTAGCGGGAGGGTGGACAGATACGCAGTATTTT; CDR3 protein: CASSAGLAGGWTDTQYF
J gene: TRBJ1-5; V gene: TRBV15; D gene: TRBD1; clone size: NA; CDR3 DNA: TGTGCCACCAGCAGCAGGACAGGGATACAGCCCCAGCATTTT; CDR3 protein: CATSSRTGIQPQHF
J gene: TRBJ2-3; V gene: TRBV5-1; D gene: TRBD2; clone size: NA; CDR3 DNA: TGCGCCAGCAGCTTCTATAGCGGGACAAGCACAGATACGCAGTATTTT; CDR3 protein: CASSFYSGTSTDTQYF
J gene: TRBJ2-2; V gene: TRBV23-1; D gene: TRBD2; clone size: NA; CDR3 DNA: TGCGCCAGCCATGGGCTAGCGGGCCCCACCGGGGAGCTGTTTTTT; CDR3 protein: CASHGLAGPTGELFF
J gene: TRBJ2-7; V gene: TRBV19; D gene: TRBD2; clone size: NA; CDR3 DNA: TGTGCCAGTAGTAACCGACTAGCGGGAGATCTCTACGAGCAGTACTTC; CDR3 protein: CASSNRLAGDLYEQYF
J gene: TRBJ2-5; V gene: TRBV10-2; D gene: NA; clone size: NA; CDR3 DNA: TGCGCCAGCAGTGAATCCCCCAGGGAAACCCAGTACTTC; CDR3 protein: CASSESPRETQYF
J gene: TRBJ2-7; V gene: TRBV9; D gene: NA; clone size: NA; CDR3 DNA: TGTGCCAGCAGCCCCCAGACTGGCCCCTACGAGCAGTACTTC; CDR3 protein: CASSPQTGPYEQYF
J gene: TRBJ2-5; V gene: TRBV27; D gene: NA; clone size: few; CDR3 DNA: TGTGCCAGCAGTTTAGACAGGTTCCAAGAGACCCAGTACTTC; CDR3 protein: CASSLDRFQETQYF
J gene: TRBJ2-7; V gene: TRBV14; D gene: NA; clone size: NA; CDR3 DNA: TGTGCCAGCAGCCATTATACAGGGAGGAGAATCGACGAGCAGTACTTC; CDR3 protein: CASSHYTGRRIDEQYF
J gene: TRBJ2-1; V gene: TRBV5-4; D gene: TRBD1; clone size: NA; CDR3 DNA: TGTGCCAGCAGCCAGGACCGGGACAGCGCTCCGAATGAGCAGTTCTTC; CDR3 protein: CASSQDRDSAPNEQFF
J gene: TRBJ2-1; V gene: TRBV30; D gene: TRBD2; clone size: NA; CDR3 DNA: TGTGCCTGGATTTGTTACCCCGGTCTAGCGGGAGTCGATGAGCAGTTCTTC; CDR3 protein: CAWICYPGLAGVDEQFF
J gene: TRBJ2-1; V gene: TRBV27; D gene: TRBD1; clone size: NA; CDR3 DNA: TGTGCCAGCAGTCCGAGGACAGGCCACAATGAGCAGTTCTTC; CDR3 protein: CASSPRTGHNEQFF
J gene: TRBJ1-1; V gene: TRBV15; D gene: NA; clone size: NA; CDR3 DNA: TGTGCCACCAGGGCGCGGAACACTGAAGCTTTCTTT; CDR3 protein: CATRARNTEAFF
J gene: TRBJ1-3; V gene: TRBV28; D gene: NA; clone size: NA; CDR3 DNA: TGTGCCAGCAGGTTCTCTGGAAACACCATATATTTT; CDR3 protein: CASRFSGNTIYF
J gene: TRBJ2-3; V gene: TRBV28; D gene: TRBD2; clone size: NA; CDR3 DNA: TGTGCCAGCACCCTGGGACTAGCGGGCACAGATACGCAGTATTTT; CDR3 protein: CASTLGLAGTDTQYF
J gene: TRBJ2-1; V gene: TRBV5-1; D gene: NA; clone size: NA; CDR3 DNA: TGCGCCAGCCACTACATGGCGGGCCGCACCTACAATGAGCAGTTCTTC; CDR3 protein: CASHYMAGRTYNEQFF
J gene: TRBJ1-4; V gene: TRBV7-9; D gene: NA; clone size: NA; CDR3 DNA: TGTGCCAGCAGCTCTCGACCAGAAAAACTGTTTTTT; CDR3 protein: CASSSRPEKLFF